Listed below are T cell receptor beta chains from one sample, sequenced in a study of early T cells in non-severe SARS-CoV-2 infection. MiXCR was run by TCRdb on the 5' RACE reads, yielding one entry per CDR3 protein. The sample lists tens of thousands of distinct CDR3 sequences, 18% occurring once. The sample here was whole blood, taken at baseline. These receptor sequences come from an adult who was a healthcare worker with PCR-confirmed SARS-CoV-2 infection or an uninfected control (not recorded which). The conserved cysteine and the conserved F or W are not part of the CDR3 here. The order of the fields is V gene, CDR3 protein.

v_call: TRBV6-6
cdr3_aa: ASSKQGTGENIQY

v_call: TRBV7-8
cdr3_aa: ASSFQITSTDTQY

v_call: TRBV12-3/TRBV12-4
cdr3_aa: ASSRTGAGSSYNSPLH

v_call: TRBV30
cdr3_aa: AWSDTYEQY

v_call: TRBV28
cdr3_aa: ASSKTGVASYEQY

v_call: TRBV27
cdr3_aa: ASSLGTSGGYEQY

v_call: TRBV7-9
cdr3_aa: ASSLGR

v_call: TRBV2
cdr3_aa: ASRRQSTTTGEQY

v_call: TRBV4-3
cdr3_aa: ASSQVATHNEQF

v_call: TRBV7-2
cdr3_aa: ASSLVPEDNQPQH

v_call: TRBV3-1
cdr3_aa: ASSQAGPVMNTEAF

v_call: TRBV7-2
cdr3_aa: ASSLRQGDIRETQY

v_call: TRBV11-2
cdr3_aa: ASSLDSRGFGNEQF

v_call: TRBV11-2
cdr3_aa: ASSSRSPPLDTDTQY

v_call: TRBV2
cdr3_aa: ASSVAGPSQETQY

v_call: TRBV5-4
cdr3_aa: ASSRTGQTSGSNVLT

v_call: TRBV14
cdr3_aa: ASSQDLEARYT

v_call: TRBV28
cdr3_aa: ASSLGRTGKDTYEQY

v_call: TRBV20-1
cdr3_aa: SARLDRGSYEQY

v_call: TRBV28
cdr3_aa: ASSRRDLYYGYT

v_call: TRBV6-2/TRBV6-3
cdr3_aa: ASTQRWASGRSGDEQF

v_call: TRBV10-3
cdr3_aa: AISEHGYEQY

v_call: TRBV28
cdr3_aa: ASSLLNVGQETQY

v_call: TRBV30
cdr3_aa: AWTSQPDQPQH

v_call: TRBV2
cdr3_aa: ASSVQGMGRTEAF

v_call: TRBV12-3/TRBV12-4
cdr3_aa: ASSLGTSGRGPLRQF

v_call: TRBV20-1
cdr3_aa: SAPRSAYNEQF

v_call: TRBV20-1
cdr3_aa: SLYPGQIQETQY

v_call: TRBV7-9
cdr3_aa: ASSLMGASVYGYT

v_call: TRBV20-1
cdr3_aa: SARPSGSANTGELF

v_call: TRBV2
cdr3_aa: ASSFRVGYGYT

v_call: TRBV28
cdr3_aa: ASSFPSSQAYEQY

v_call: TRBV7-6
cdr3_aa: ASSYAADSYTGELF

v_call: TRBV14
cdr3_aa: ASSQIVASPGNTIY

v_call: TRBV18
cdr3_aa: ASSPRPGSGEQF

v_call: TRBV12-3/TRBV12-4
cdr3_aa: ASSRDANQPQH

v_call: TRBV2
cdr3_aa: ASSDATSGNNEQF

v_call: TRBV5-8
cdr3_aa: ASSLMRNYNEQF

v_call: TRBV3-1
cdr3_aa: ASSHGGIPVNSRNIQY

v_call: TRBV7-6
cdr3_aa: ASSSVKGAKNIQY

v_call: TRBV5-1
cdr3_aa: ASSERAAGNYGYT